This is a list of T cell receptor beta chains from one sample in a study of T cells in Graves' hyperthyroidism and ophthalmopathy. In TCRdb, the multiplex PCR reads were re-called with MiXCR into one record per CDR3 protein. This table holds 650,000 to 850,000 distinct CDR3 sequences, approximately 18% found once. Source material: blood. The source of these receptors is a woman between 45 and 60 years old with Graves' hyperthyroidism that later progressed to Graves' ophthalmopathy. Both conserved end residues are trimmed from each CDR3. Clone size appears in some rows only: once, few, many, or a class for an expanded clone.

CDR3aa: ASSLAWDRAEAF
j_gene: TRBJ1-1
abundance: many
v_gene: TRBV12-3/TRBV12-4

CDR3aa: ASSVGRVPYGYT
j_gene: TRBJ1-2
abundance: many
v_gene: TRBV12-3/TRBV12-4

CDR3aa: ASRSHPGTMNTEAF
j_gene: TRBJ1-1
abundance: few
v_gene: TRBV5-1

CDR3aa: ASSPGPSPYEQY
j_gene: TRBJ2-7
abundance: many
v_gene: TRBV3-1

CDR3aa: AIGAQEQY
j_gene: TRBJ2-7
abundance: .
v_gene: TRBV10-3

CDR3aa: ASSLSSGANTGELF
j_gene: TRBJ2-2
abundance: few
v_gene: TRBV5-1

CDR3aa: SARAPGQPSQTQY
j_gene: TRBJ2-5
abundance: few
v_gene: TRBV20-1

CDR3aa: ASSQGTGDQPQH
j_gene: TRBJ1-5
abundance: many
v_gene: TRBV3-1

CDR3aa: ASSQSGFNGAF
j_gene: TRBJ1-1
abundance: many
v_gene: TRBV3-1

CDR3aa: ASSFTRDRGTNEQY
j_gene: TRBJ2-7
abundance: many
v_gene: TRBV6-1

CDR3aa: ASSTGYQETQY
j_gene: TRBJ2-5
abundance: many
v_gene: TRBV7-9

CDR3aa: ASSPGWGDNNEQF
j_gene: TRBJ2-1
abundance: few
v_gene: TRBV5-1

CDR3aa: ASSRGTNEQF
j_gene: TRBJ2-1
abundance: .
v_gene: TRBV6-1

CDR3aa: ATSRDGFYNSPLH
j_gene: TRBJ1-6
abundance: .
v_gene: TRBV15

CDR3aa: ASTPGQGFNEQF
j_gene: TRBJ2-1
abundance: .
v_gene: TRBV6-1

CDR3aa: ASSLVAGNNEQF
j_gene: TRBJ2-1
abundance: many
v_gene: TRBV11-3

CDR3aa: ASSLNRPGLAGQETQY
j_gene: TRBJ2-5
abundance: few
v_gene: TRBV27

CDR3aa: ASSRGSGITDTQY
j_gene: TRBJ2-3
abundance: .
v_gene: TRBV5-4

CDR3aa: ASSRGLAVTYNSPLH
j_gene: TRBJ1-6
abundance: .
v_gene: TRBV7-8

CDR3aa: ASRGPGGSSPLH
j_gene: TRBJ1-6
abundance: .
v_gene: TRBV19

CDR3aa: ASSGGASHSGNTIY
j_gene: TRBJ1-3
abundance: .
v_gene: TRBV28

CDR3aa: ASSYVGNEQF
j_gene: TRBJ2-1
abundance: .
v_gene: TRBV6-5

CDR3aa: ASRLQGAGNTIY
j_gene: TRBJ1-3
abundance: few
v_gene: TRBV6-1

CDR3aa: ASSLVTSGGSYNEQF
j_gene: TRBJ2-1
abundance: .
v_gene: TRBV5-1

CDR3aa: SARPTGQYYGYT
j_gene: TRBJ1-2
abundance: .
v_gene: TRBV20-1

CDR3aa: ASSLETSVGGPYNEQF
j_gene: TRBJ2-1
abundance: .
v_gene: TRBV7-9

CDR3aa: ASSYSIGDTQY
j_gene: TRBJ2-3
abundance: .
v_gene: TRBV6-2/TRBV6-3

CDR3aa: SGLTGVYGYT
j_gene: TRBJ1-2
abundance: .
v_gene: TRBV29-1

CDR3aa: ASSPRESGYT
j_gene: TRBJ1-2
abundance: .
v_gene: TRBV6-1

CDR3aa: ASSPNPGTVNQPQH
j_gene: TRBJ1-5
abundance: .
v_gene: TRBV4-3

CDR3aa: ASSLETVETQY
j_gene: TRBJ2-5
abundance: few
v_gene: TRBV5-1

CDR3aa: ASSAEPPGPIRSGANVLT
j_gene: TRBJ2-6
abundance: few
v_gene: TRBV27

CDR3aa: SARDRRGSTEAF
j_gene: TRBJ1-1
abundance: many
v_gene: TRBV20-1

CDR3aa: ASSLTGQSTDTQY
j_gene: TRBJ2-3
abundance: .
v_gene: TRBV5-1

CDR3aa: ASSSSGGSPNTGELF
j_gene: TRBJ2-2
abundance: few
v_gene: TRBV12-3/TRBV12-4

CDR3aa: ASSATSLPGELF
j_gene: TRBJ2-2
abundance: .
v_gene: TRBV11-3

CDR3aa: SAINYRDRVSNEQF
j_gene: TRBJ2-1
abundance: many
v_gene: TRBV20-1

CDR3aa: ASSFGGGSNQPQH
j_gene: TRBJ1-5
abundance: few
v_gene: TRBV5-8

CDR3aa: ASRRTEGATNEKLF
j_gene: TRBJ1-4
abundance: many
v_gene: TRBV7-8

CDR3aa: ASSDSNNYEQY
j_gene: TRBJ2-7
abundance: many
v_gene: TRBV12-3/TRBV12-4

CDR3aa: ASSLEASRDEKLF
j_gene: TRBJ1-4
abundance: .
v_gene: TRBV5-1

CDR3aa: ASSWALNTGELF
j_gene: TRBJ2-2
abundance: .
v_gene: TRBV5-6

CDR3aa: ASSLSSGNFQETQY
j_gene: TRBJ2-5
abundance: many
v_gene: TRBV3-1

CDR3aa: ATSRHAGRGDNTGELF
j_gene: TRBJ2-2
abundance: few
v_gene: TRBV15